What follows are 18 T cell receptor beta chains derived from one specimen sequenced in a study of cytomegalovirus exposure and HLA in healthy donors. PCR used 60 Vbeta primers and 13 Jbeta primers. Data came from immunoSEQ multiplex PCR; TCRdb stores just in-frame clones and leaves some out. The profile covers 160,000 or so clones, with roughly 76% appearing a single time and roughly 4.4% taken by the ten largest. Sequenced material: PBMCs. The source of these receptors is a woman younger than 35 in good health and CMV-seropositive.

This clone was seen once. The rearrangement joins TRBV11-2 to TRBJ2-2; D is unresolved. V was clipped by 4 bases and J by 8 bases, with 8 bases between them. From germline, CDR1 is SGHAT and CDR2 FQNNGV. The CDR3 is made up of 12 amino acids. The CDR3 spells CASSYHWGELFF. The CDR3 DNA sequence: TGTGCCAGCAGCTACCACTGGGGGGAGCTGTTTTTT.

Only one count was recorded for this clone. The chain employs TRBV7-9 and TRBJ2-7, with 8 bases identical to TRBD2. CDR1 and CDR2 from the germline V gene are SEHNR and FQNEAQ (reference sequence). The CDR3 has 16 residues. The V and J ends lost 5 bases and 2 bases, in that order; junction bases with no gene match: 11. This CDR3 reads CASSLTPRGGAYEQYF. CDR3 nucleotides: TGTGCCAGCAGCCTCACCCCCCGGGGGGGGGCCTACGAGCAGTACTTC. Combining the CDR3 with reference TRBV7-9 and TRBJ2-7 gives the whole variable domain DTGVSQNPRHKITKRGQNVTFRCDPISEHNRLYWYRQTLGQGPEFLTYFQNEAQLEKSRLLSDRFSAERPKGSFSTLEIQRTEQGDSAMYLCASSLTPRGGAYEQYFGPGTRLTVT.

V usage is TRBV10-3 and J usage is TRBJ1-2, with 7 bases aligning to TRBD1. With 5 bases clipped from V and 2 bases from J, the junction kept 5 bases outside the gene matches. The CDR3 has 14 residues. Germline CDR1 reads ENHRY; CDR2 reads SYGVKD. As DNA, the CDR3 is TGTGCCATCAGTCGGGACAGCGGAAACTATGGCTACACCTTC. Translated, it gives CAISRDSGNYGYTF.

The V call is TRBV19, the J call TRBJ2-7; D gene uncertain. The germline V gene encodes CDR1 LNHDA and CDR2 SQIVND (reference sequence). V lost 6 bases and J 4 bases, leaving 16 bases between the germline ends. The CDR3 extends over 14 amino acids. CDR3 amino acids: CASRSSLADYEQYF. The CDR3 DNA follows: TGTGCCAGTAGATCTTCGTTGGCAGATTACGAGCAGTACTTC.

The rearrangement joins TRBV5-1 to TRBJ2-3; no firm D call. The CDR3 spans 11 residues. V lost 4 bases, J lost 3 bases, and 3 bases lay in between. Germline CDR1 SGHRS, CDR2 YFSETQ. The CDR3 DNA follows: TGCGCCAGCAGCCGTACAGATACGCAGTATTTT. Residues: CASSRTDTQYF.

This chain links TRBV9 with TRBJ2-1; 7 bases are shared with TRBD1. Germline loops: CDR1 SGDLS, CDR2 YYNGEE. CDR3 size: 14 residues. Trimming cost V 2 bases and J 5 bases; bases outside gene matches: 4. In nucleotides, the CDR3 is TGTGCCAGCAGCGTGAACAGGGGTAACAATGAGCAGTTCTTC. It specifies CASSVNRGNNEQFF.

This clone was seen once. J is TRBJ1-2 and V is TRBV7-2, with TRBD1 matching over 7 bases. The germline V gene has CDR1 SGHTA and CDR2 FQGNSA. The CDR3 totals 14 residues. Losses at the gene ends were 5 bases for V and 3 bases for J; bases not matched to a gene: 6. The CDR3 DNA reads as TGTGCCAGCAGCCCAGAACAGGGGTACTATGGCTACACCTTC. It yields the protein CASSPEQGYYGYTF.

The rearrangement joins TRBV7-8 to TRBJ2-2, with 10 bases aligning to TRBD1. This CDR3 is 14 amino acids long. After removal of 5 bases from V and 7 bases from J, the junction contained 4 bases not matched to a gene. Germline CDR1 reads SGHVS; CDR2 reads FQNEAQ. The chain's CDR3 is CASSGTGEVGELFF. CDR3 nucleotides: TGTGCCAGCAGCGGGACAGGGGAGGTCGGGGAGCTGTTTTTT.

This clone was counted between two and nine times. DNA for the CDR3: TGTGCCAGCAGCCAAGAACCGGGACAGGGCACAGATACGCAGTATTTT. It encodes CASSQEPGQGTDTQYF. V is TRBV4-2 and J is TRBJ2-3; 8 positions agree with TRBD1. V lost 0 bases, J lost 1 base, and 3 bases stayed unmatched. This CDR3 spans 16 amino acids. CDR1 is LGHNA, CDR2 YNFKEQ, per germline.

This sequence joins TRBV13 and TRBJ2-5; TRBD2 is a possible D gene (7 bases). V lost 4 bases, J lost 5 bases, and 17 bases lay in between. The CDR3 length is 15 residues. Germline V CDR1 and CDR2: PRHDT, FYEKMQ (reference sequence). CDR3: CASSSPGGARETQYF. The CDR3 DNA follows: TGTGCCAGCAGCTCACCTGGGGGGGCCAGGGAGACCCAGTACTTC. Looking up the rest from reference TRBV13 and TRBJ2-5 gives the full variable domain: AAGVIQSPRHLIKEKRETATLKCYPIPRHDTVYWYQQGPGQDPQFLISFYEKMQSDKGSIPDRFSAQQFSDYHSELNMSSLELGDSALYFCASSSPGGARETQYFGPGTRLLVL.

This clone occurred once. The gene calls are TRBV19 and TRBJ1-5; D is unclear. V was cut by 6 bases and J by 3 bases, with 9 bases left in between. The CDR3 loop spans 13 amino acids. CDR1 is LNHDA and CDR2 is SQIVND in the germline V gene (reference sequence). The chain's CDR3 is CASSYRINQPQHF. The CDR3 nucleotides read TGTGCCAGTAGCTACAGAATCAATCAGCCCCAGCATTTT.

The chain employs TRBV5-1 and TRBJ1-2; D is ambiguous. CDR1 is SGHRS and CDR2 is YFSETQ in the germline V gene. Trimming shortened V by 0 bases and J by 4 bases, and 16 bases separated the two germline ends. CDR3 size: 16 residues. The CDR3 spells CASSLGEGRGSYGYTF. CDR3 DNA sequence: TGCGCCAGCAGCTTGGGCGAAGGAAGAGGAAGCTATGGCTACACCTTC.

By share, this clone counts as medium-sized. This chain links TRBV28 with TRBJ1-6; D call uncertain. CDR3 length: 13 amino acids. Deletions cut 0 bases from V and 7 bases from J, with 4 bases between. Looked up from germline, CDR1 is MDHEN and CDR2 is SYDVKM. CDR3 loop: CASSLCPNSPLHF. CDR3 nucleotide sequence: TGTGCCAGCAGTTTATGCCCAAATTCACCCCTCCACTTT.

The V and J genes are TRBV4-2 and TRBJ1-4; 9 bases line up with TRBD1. The CDR3 has 20 residues. Germline V gives CDR1 LGHNA, CDR2 YNFKEQ. V gave up 3 bases and J gave up 0 bases; unmatched junction bases: 14. The chain's CDR3 is CASSHRGKDRGATTNEKLFF. CDR3 coding DNA: TGTGCCAGCAGCCATCGAGGGAAGGACAGGGGCGCTACAACTAATGAAAAACTGTTTTTT.

V is TRBV19 and J is TRBJ1-5; no reliable D call. Germline lookup yields CDR1 LNHDA and CDR2 SQIVND (reference sequence). With 6 bases removed from V and 0 bases from J, the gap between germline ends came to 15 bases. This CDR3 spans 16 amino acids. CDR3 amino acids: CASRTGRPGSNQPQHF. The CDR3, as DNA: TGTGCCAGTAGGACGGGGAGACCAGGTAGCAATCAGCCCCAGCATTTT.

The rearrangement links TRBV7-9 to TRBJ2-7, with D perhaps matching TRBD2 (6 bases). V was trimmed by 4 bases and J by 7 bases, leaving 14 bases between them. This CDR3 contains 13 residues. Germline CDR1 is SEHNR and CDR2 is FQNEAQ (reference sequence). The CDR3, as DNA: TGTGCCAGCAGCTCCGGGAGATTAGAGGAGCAGTACTTC. This sequence encodes CASSSGRLEEQYF.

V usage is TRBV7-3 and J usage is TRBJ1-1; perhaps TRBD1 as D (5 bases). The V end was cut by 6 bases, the J end by 5 bases, with 13 bases between. The germline CDR1 and CDR2 sequences are SGHTA and FQGTGA. CDR3 length: 13 residues. For the CDR3, the DNA is TGTGCCAGCAGTCAGGGTTTGGGAACTGAAGCTTTCTTT. This translates into CASSQGLGTEAFF.

CDR3 loop: CASSPVAQGHSGNTIYF. CDR3 DNA sequence: TGTGCCAGCTCACCTGTGGCCCAGGGCCACTCTGGAAACACCATATATTTT. The V call is TRBV18, the J call TRBJ1-3; D might be TRBD1 (5 bases). Germline CDR1 KGHSH, CDR2 LQKENI. The CDR3 length is 17 residues. Trimming took off 3 bases at V and 0 bases at J, with 15 bases between the two ends. The full variable domain, completed using reference TRBV18 and TRBJ1-3, is NAGVMQNPRHLVRRRGQEARLRCSPMKGHSHVYWYRQLPEEGLKFMVYLQKENIIDESGMPKERFSAEFPKEGPSILRIQQVVRGDSAAYFCASSPVAQGHSGNTIYFGEGSWLTVV.